The T cell receptor beta chain described here comes from a study of human T cells and chemical hapten exposure. This CDR3 spans 13 amino acids. Germline assignment: CDR1 GTSNPN and CDR2 SVGIG (reference sequence). V lost 8 bases and J lost 6; bases outside the gene matches: 9. TCRdb redid the calling of the RACE reads with MiXCR, one entry per CDR3 protein. This table has around 74,000 distinct CDR3 sequences, around 30% appearing once. Time point meaning: patch test 1, 2 weeks after DPC sensitization. Treatment meaning: therapeutic diphenylcyclopropenone sensitization with weekly scalp DPC. The chain employs TRBV30 and TRBJ2-2, with TRBD2 matching 7 bases. The sequence came from a man aged 40-49 years with alopecia areata. Some clones in this sample may be carry-over from other donors' samples. The starting material was whole blood, obtained in connection with sensitization to the hapten diphenylcyclopropenone (DPC). CDR3 nucleotides: TGTGCCGCGGGAGCGGGAAGTGCCGGGGAGCTGTTTTTT. This codes for CAAGAGSAGELFF.